This TCR beta chain was documented in a study of blood T cell repertoires in COVID-19. Across the study: The United States, Italy and Spain were the sources of the acute and convalescent COVID-19 samples.

Seattle patient enrollment occurred during active infection, with longitudinal follow-up thereafter. In the original analysis: Quantification of nucleated cells was approximated via reference gene primer amplification. The method was immunoSEQ multiplex PCR; TCRdb's version includes in-frame clones alone and lacks a portion of them. From that table come the V and J calls and clone size; the DNA was used to work out D and trimming. The repertoire consists of approximately 200,000 clones, with less than 95% occurring once and the leading ten covering 0.76%. V gave up 3 bases and J gave up 2 bases, with 8 bases separating them. The germline V gene encodes CDR1 SNHLY and CDR2 FYNNEI. The CDR3 is 14 amino acids.

This clonotype was obtained from a man aged 25-45 years with COVID-19, enrolled during active disease. What was sequenced was peripheral blood. The J gene is TRBJ1-3, the V gene TRBV2, with D hard to call. CDR3 protein: CASSDRQTGNTIYF. For the CDR3, the DNA is TGTGCCAGCAGTGACAGGCAGACTGGAAACACCATATATTTT.